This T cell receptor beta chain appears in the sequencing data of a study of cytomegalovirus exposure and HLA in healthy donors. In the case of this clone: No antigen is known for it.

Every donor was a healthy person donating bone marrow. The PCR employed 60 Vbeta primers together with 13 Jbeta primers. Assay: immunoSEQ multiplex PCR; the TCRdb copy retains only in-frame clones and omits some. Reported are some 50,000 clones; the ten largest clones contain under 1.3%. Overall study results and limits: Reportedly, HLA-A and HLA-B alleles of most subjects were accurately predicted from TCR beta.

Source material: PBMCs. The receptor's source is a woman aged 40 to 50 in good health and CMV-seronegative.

The CDR3 DNA is TGTGCCAGCAGCTCCCCCGACAGGGCATCTGGGGCCAACGTCCTGACTTTC. Its protein is CASSSPDRASGANVLTF. This chain connects TRBV7-9 to TRBJ2-6; TRBD1 matches 7 bases. J lost 1 base, V lost 4 bases, and 7 bases had no gene match. The CDR3 consists of 17 residues. The germline V gene encodes CDR1 SEHNR and CDR2 FQNEAQ (reference sequence).